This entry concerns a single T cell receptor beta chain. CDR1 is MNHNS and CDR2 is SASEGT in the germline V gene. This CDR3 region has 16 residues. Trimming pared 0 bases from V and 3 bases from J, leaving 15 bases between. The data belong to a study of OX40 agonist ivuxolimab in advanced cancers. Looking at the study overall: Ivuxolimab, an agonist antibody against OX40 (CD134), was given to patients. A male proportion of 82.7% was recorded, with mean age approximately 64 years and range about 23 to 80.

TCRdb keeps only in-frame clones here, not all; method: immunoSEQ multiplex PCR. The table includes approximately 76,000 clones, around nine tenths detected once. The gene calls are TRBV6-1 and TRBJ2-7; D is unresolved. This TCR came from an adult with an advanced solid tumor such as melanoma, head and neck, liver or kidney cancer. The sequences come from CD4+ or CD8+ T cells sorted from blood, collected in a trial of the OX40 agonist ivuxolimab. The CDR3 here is CASSEAPSRSGYEQYF. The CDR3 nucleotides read TGTGCCAGCAGTGAAGCGCCGTCGCGATCTGGCTACGAGCAGTACTTC.